This T cell receptor beta chain was obtained from a study of shared T cell receptors in the human thymus. The method was immunoSEQ multiplex PCR; TCRdb's version includes in-frame clones alone and lacks a portion of them. The sample lists about 540,000 clones, approximately 80% seen once, with 0.01% to 0.015% in the top ten. CDR1 SGHVS and CDR2 FNYEAQ come from the germline V gene. The J segment lost 5 bases and the V segment lost 2 bases, leaving 12 bases of the junction unmatched. The CDR3 runs 16 residues. These data were also reused for a study on human thymus T cells. That paper states: Each of the donors was a healthy Finnish infant who was undergoing open corrective cardiac surgery for congenital heart defects. Obtained as resections during corrective heart surgery, the thymus tissue was then studied. Thymic as well as blood repertoires seemed to favor certain V and J genes unevenly. Related research examined unrelated individuals and reported that their thymic repertoires overlapped highly.

The TCR comes from a boy in the first two years of life with a congenital heart defect. Sequenced: thymocytes. The J gene is TRBJ2-7, the V gene TRBV7-6; 7 bases agree with TRBD1. CDR3 bases: TGTGCCAGCAGCTTACCCGCGAGCCTCACAGGGGACGAGCAGTACTTC. It codes for CASSLPASLTGDEQYF.